A selection of T cell receptor beta chains follows, all from one sample in a study of STAT5B mutations in CD4+ large granular lymphocyte leukemia. TCRdb keeps only in-frame clones here, not all; method: immunoSEQ multiplex PCR. The sample includes some 34,000 clones, roughly 81% of them seen just once. Sequenced input: CD4+ T cells from blood buffy coats. The receptors come from a human donor in good health. The CDR3 runs from the conserved cysteine through the conserved F or W. A D gene is named only where the DNA matches it firmly. Where a row states a size, it is once, few, many or the class of an expanded clone; other rows omit it.

TRBJ2-4 TRBV5-1 TRBD2 once CASSWTPGTSGLGAKNIQYF TGCGCCAGCAGCTGGACACCCGGGACTAGCGGCCTCGGGGCCAAAAACATTCAGTACTTC
TRBJ1-1 TRBV4-2 - - CASSQSGDNTEAFF TGTGCCAGCAGCCAAAGCGGGGACAACACTGAAGCTTTCTTT
TRBJ2-2 TRBV5-1 TRBD1 - CASSLPSGVDRGHGELFF TGCGCCAGCAGCTTGCCCTCTGGGGTGGACAGGGGGCACGGGGAGCTGTTTTTT
TRBJ2-5 TRBV11-2 TRBD2 - CASSAAGLQETQYF TGTGCCAGCAGCGCGGCGGGACTACAAGAGACCCAGTACTTC
TRBJ2-7 TRBV5-1 - - CASSPLMGLAYEQYF TGCGCCAGCAGCCCTCTGATGGGACTTGCCTACGAGCAGTACTTC
TRBJ2-1 TRBV7-9 - few CASSLLTLSYNEQFF TGTGCCAGCAGCTTACTCACCCTCTCCTACAATGAGCAGTTCTTC
TRBJ1-3 TRBV7-3 - - CASSLDSRPGNTIYF TGTGCCAGCAGCTTGGACAGCCGTCCTGGAAACACCATATATTTT
TRBJ2-7 TRBV19 - - CASSIQAASNEQYF TGTGCCAGTAGTATCCAAGCAGCGAGCAACGAGCAGTACTTC
TRBJ2-1 TRBV7-9 - - CASSPPLRSSLGYNEQFF TGTGCCAGCAGCCCGCCCCTTAGGAGCTCCCTGGGCTACAATGAGCAGTTCTTC
TRBJ2-3 TRBV6-1 - once CASSEGTALPLGTDTQYF TGTGCCAGCAGTGAAGGGACAGCATTACCCCTGGGCACAGATACGCAGTATTTT
TRBJ2-5 TRBV7-8 TRBD2 - CASSRTSGQETQYF TGTGCCAGCAGCCGGACTAGCGGGCAAGAGACCCAGTACTTC
TRBJ2-7 TRBV27 TRBD2 few CASSPGLASSEQYF TGTGCCAGCAGTCCCGGACTAGCGTCTAGCGAGCAGTACTTC
TRBJ1-5 TRBV27 - - CASVREGQPQHF TGTGCCAGCGTGCGGGAGGGTCAGCCCCAGCATTTT
TRBJ1-5 TRBV4-3 - - CASSQDRDQPQHF TGCGCCAGCAGCCAAGATCGGGATCAGCCCCAGCATTTT
TRBJ2-5 TRBV4-3 TRBD2 - CASSQVEREGRRGTQYF TGCGCCAGCAGCCAAGTAGAGCGGGAGGGGCGCCGAGGGACCCAGTACTTC
TRBJ2-5 TRBV5-4 TRBD1 once CASSRTGDRETQYF TGTGCCAGCAGCCGGACAGGGGATCGAGAGACCCAGTACTTC
TRBJ2-3 TRBV9 - - CASSESWGRTDTQYF TGTGCCAGCAGCGAGTCTTGGGGTAGGACAGATACGCAGTATTTT
TRBJ2-1 TRBV30 - - CAWSLTGRDRVGSGRAWNEQFF TGTGCCTGGAGTTTAACCGGTCGGGACAGGGTTGGGAGCGGGAGGGCCTGGAATGAGCAGTTCTTC
TRBJ2-5 TRBV27 - - CASSSWATTKETQYF TGTGCCAGCAGTTCATGGGCGACAACCAAAGAGACCCAGTACTTC
TRBJ2-2 TRBV11-3 TRBD2 - CASSLVSRGSDNTGELFF TGTGCCAGCAGCTTAGTCAGTCGCGGGAGTGATAACACCGGGGAGCTGTTTTTT
TRBJ2-1 TRBV6-5 TRBD2 - CASGGGLAVNNEQFF TGTGCCAGTGGGGGGGGACTAGCGGTTAACAATGAGCAGTTCTTC
TRBJ2-2 TRBV2 TRBD1 - CASTRTGNTGELFF TGTGCCAGCACTCGGACAGGGAACACCGGGGAGCTGTTTTTT
TRBJ1-1 TRBV28 - once CASSLDTGIRTEAFF TGTGCCAGCAGTTTAGACACAGGGATCAGGACTGAAGCTTTCTTT
TRBJ2-5 TRBV5-1 TRBD1 - CASSPGTENYQETQYF TGCGCCAGCAGCCCAGGGACAGAAAACTATCAAGAGACCCAGTACTTC
TRBJ2-7 TRBV11-2 - - CASSVVNRDEQYF TGTGCCAGCAGCGTCGTCAACAGGGACGAGCAGTACTTC
TRBJ2-5 TRBV11-2 TRBD1 once CASSFGTEETQYF TGTGCCAGCAGCTTCGGGACAGAAGAGACCCAGTACTTC
TRBJ2-1 TRBV27 TRBD2 - CASSFTLAGGGNEQFF TGTGCCAGCAGTTTCACCCTAGCGGGAGGGGGGAATGAGCAGTTCTTC
TRBJ2-7 TRBV7-2 TRBD1 - CASNRGHSYEQYF TGTGCCAGCAACAGGGGGCACTCCTACGAGCAGTACTTC
TRBJ2-3 TRBV10-3 TRBD2 - CAISELAGGPDTQYF TGTGCCATCAGTGAACTAGCGGGAGGGCCAGATACGCAGTATTTT
TRBJ2-4 TRBV5-4 - - CASSLVRARAKNIQYF TGTGCCAGCAGCTTGGTACGGGCTCGGGCCAAAAACATTCAGTACTTC
TRBJ2-2 TRBV2 - - CASATGQAGPGELFF TGTGCCAGCGCCACGGGTCAGGCGGGGCCCGGGGAGCTGTTTTTT
TRBJ1-5 TRBV7-2 - once CASTQWAGVNQPQHF TGTGCCAGCACCCAATGGGCAGGGGTTAATCAGCCCCAGCATTTT
TRBJ1-1 TRBV5-4 - - CASPRGEVRALSTEAFF TGTGCCAGCCCCCGGGGGGAAGTTAGGGCCTTGAGCACTGAAGCTTTCTTT
TRBJ2-2 TRBV5-1 TRBD2 - CASRTGLAANTGELFF TGCGCCAGCAGAACGGGACTAGCGGCGAACACCGGGGAGCTGTTTTTT
TRBJ2-7 TRBV6-5 - - CASSYSRGEEQYF TGTGCCAGCAGTTACTCGAGAGGGGAGGAGCAGTACTTC
TRBJ2-6 TRBV28 TRBD1 - CASSKQGVTGANVLTF TGTGCCAGCAGCAAGCAGGGGGTCACTGGGGCCAACGTCCTGACTTTC
TRBJ2-5 TRBV19 - once CASSHLGAQETQYF TGTGCCAGTAGTCACCTGGGGGCCCAAGAGACCCAGTACTTC
TRBJ1-2 TRBV10-2 TRBD1 - CASSRQGAHGYTF TGCGCCAGCAGCAGACAGGGGGCCCATGGCTACACCTTC
TRBJ1-5 TRBV6-6 - few CASSSNLGSNQPQHF TGTGCCAGCAGCAGTAACCTTGGGAGCAATCAGCCCCAGCATTTT
TRBJ2-3 TRBV5-1 TRBD1 - CASSFWTGRSTDTQYF TGCGCCAGCAGCTTTTGGACAGGGAGGAGCACAGATACGCAGTATTTT
TRBJ2-5 TRBV11-2 - - CASRRPGLGGQYF TGTGCCAGCAGACGACCGGGATTAGGAGGCCAGTACTTC
TRBJ2-3 TRBV4-2 TRBD1 - CASSPGTAPDTQYF TGTGCCAGCAGCCCCGGGACAGCCCCAGATACGCAGTATTTT
TRBJ2-1 TRBV16 TRBD2 - CASSQFGLADNEQFF TGTGCCAGCAGCCAATTCGGACTAGCGGATAATGAGCAGTTCTTC
TRBJ2-7 TRBV2 - once CASSEEHPGPRRGEQYF TGTGCCAGCAGTGAGGAACACCCGGGACCCAGAAGAGGGGAGCAGTACTTC
TRBJ2-5 TRBV11-3 - - CASSSTLASETQYF TGTGCCAGCAGCTCGACGCTAGCGTCGGAGACCCAGTACTTC
TRBJ1-1 TRBV28 - - CASRDHARGNTEAFF TGTGCCAGCAGGGACCACGCCCGGGGGAACACTGAAGCTTTCTTT
TRBJ1-2 TRBV5-6 - - CASSPPHTNYGYTF TGTGCCAGCAGCCCCCCACACACTAACTATGGCTACACCTTC
TRBJ2-7 TRBV21-1 - - CASSSGTGVSYEQYF TGTGCCAGCAGCTCCGGGACAGGGGTTTCCTACGAGCAGTACTTC
TRBJ2-7 TRBV21-1 - - CASNEMGWFPYEQYF TGTGCCAGCAACGAGATGGGCTGGTTCCCCTACGAGCAGTACTTC
TRBJ1-5 TRBV18 - few CASSPGEGGQPQHF TGTGCCAGCTCACCAGGAGAAGGAGGTCAGCCCCAGCATTTT
TRBJ2-6 TRBV7-9 - - CASSRAGGTSGANVLTF TGTGCCAGCAGCCGCGCAGGCGGGACATCCGGGGCCAACGTCCTGACTTTC
TRBJ1-3 TRBV5-3 - once CARSLPVDRSSGNTIYF TGTGCCAGAAGCCTCCCCGTAGACAGGAGCTCTGGAAACACCATATATTTT
TRBJ2-1 TRBV28 - - CASSISESSYNEQFF TGTGCCAGCAGCATTAGCGAGAGCTCCTACAATGAGCAGTTCTTC
TRBJ1-2 TRBV28 - few CASSFHQTPGGYTF TGTGCCAGCAGTTTCCACCAAACTCCCGGTGGCTACACCTTC
TRBJ1-2 TRBV19 - once CASSTDPFYGYTF TGTGCCAGTAGTACAGACCCATTCTATGGCTACACCTTC